This TCR beta chain is from a study of shared clonotypes between healthy human individuals. Under the authors' procedure: From ImmunoSEQ came sequences covering only the junction and carrying no quality scores, so filtering differed. Sequenced by immunoSEQ multiplex PCR; TCRdb stores in-frame clones only, minus some. The D gene and trimming were derived from the DNA, and the V and J assignments and clone size from that table. The table includes 550,000 to 600,000 clones, around 77% detected once. Germline-derived CDR1 and CDR2 are SGHTA and FQGNSA. The ends lost 1 base at V and 2 bases at J; junction bases unmatched: 5. This CDR3 has 17 residues.

The specimen sequenced was PBMCs. The TCR originated in a woman aged 40 to 50 in good health. Some clones in this sample may be carry-over from other donors' samples. The J gene is TRBJ2-2, the V gene TRBV7-2; 9 nucleotides align to TRBD2. The CDR3 DNA sequence: TGTGCCAGCAGCTTAGGGCGGGGACTAGCAAACACCGGGGAGCTGTTTTTT. Translation gives CASSLGRGLANTGELFF.